The 4 T cell receptor beta chains listed next were all sequenced from one sample in a study of cytomegalovirus exposure and HLA in healthy donors. 13 Jbeta primers and 60 Vbeta primers were used for the PCR. Clones were sequenced by immunoSEQ multiplex PCR, and TCRdb holds only the in-frame ones, with some missing. The table has about 140,000 clones, around 84% seen once; the top ten hold around 2.4%. The source material was PBMCs. The receptors come from a man aged 50 to 59 in good health and CMV-seronegative.

The chain links TRBV30 to TRBJ1-5, with TRBD1 matching 7 bases. The junction had 9 bases not matched to a gene; V was cut back by 0 bases and J by 7 bases. This CDR3 contains 15 residues. The germline CDR1 and CDR2 sequences are GTSNPN and SVGIG (reference sequence). CDR3 amino acids: CAWSVEATGRQPQHF. CDR3 sequence (DNA): TGTGCCTGGAGTGTGGAGGCGACAGGGAGGCAGCCCCAGCATTTT.

This chain uses TRBV10-2 with TRBJ2-5, with D perhaps TRBD2 (6 bases). Trimming took 6 bases from V and 1 from J, leaving 12 bases between them. The V gene's germline CDR1 is WSHSY and CDR2 SAAADI. The CDR3 extends over 14 amino acids. CDR3 amino acids: CASRPGLAQETQYF. The CDR3 coding sequence is TGCGCCAGCAGACCGGGACTGGCCCAAGAGACCCAGTACTTC.

The CDR3 DNA sequence: TGTGCCAGCAGTTGGGGGACAGGGGTAAACTATGGCTACACCTTC. It translates to CASSWGTGVNYGYTF. The gene calls are TRBV25-1 and TRBJ1-2; TRBD1 agrees at 10 bases. The CDR3 totals 15 residues. The ends lost 5 bases at V and 2 bases at J; junction bases unmatched: 5. Germline-derived CDR1 and CDR2 are MGHDK and SYGVNS.

The chain uses TRBV7-2 and TRBJ1-5, with D tentatively TRBD1 (5 bases). The CDR3 sequence is 15 residues long. The V gene lost 4 bases and the J gene lost 11 bases, with 21 bases spanning the gap. Germline CDR1 reads SGHTA; CDR2 reads FQGNSA. For the CDR3, the DNA is TGTGCCAGCAGCTCTCGACAGCTACCCTATGCGGCCCAGCATTTT. It is translated as CASSSRQLPYAAQHF.